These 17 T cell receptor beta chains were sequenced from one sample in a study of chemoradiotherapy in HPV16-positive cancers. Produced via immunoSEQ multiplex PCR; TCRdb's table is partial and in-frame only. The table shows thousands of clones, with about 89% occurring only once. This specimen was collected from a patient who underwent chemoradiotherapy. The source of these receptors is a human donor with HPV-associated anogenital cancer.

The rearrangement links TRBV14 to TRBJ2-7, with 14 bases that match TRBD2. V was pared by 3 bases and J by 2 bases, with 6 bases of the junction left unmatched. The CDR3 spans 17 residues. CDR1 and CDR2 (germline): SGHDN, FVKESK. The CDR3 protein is CASSQTSGRAFTYEQYF. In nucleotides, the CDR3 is TGTGCCAGCAGCCAGACTAGCGGGAGGGCCTTTACCTACGAGCAGTACTTC.

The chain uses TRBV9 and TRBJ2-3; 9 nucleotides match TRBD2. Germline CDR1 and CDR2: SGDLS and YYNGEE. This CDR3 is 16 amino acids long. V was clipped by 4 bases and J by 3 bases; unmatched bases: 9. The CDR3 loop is CASSTTAGGSTDTQYF. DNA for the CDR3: TGTGCCAGCAGCACCACCGCGGGGGGGTCTACAGATACGCAGTATTTT.

In DNA, the CDR3 is TGTGCCAGTAGGACCCCGGACATCTATGGCTACACCTTC. This gives the protein CASRTPDIYGYTF. The rearrangement uses TRBV19 and TRBJ1-2, with a tentative D call TRBD1 (5 bases). Trimming removed 6 bases at V and 4 bases at J, with 12 bases between. The CDR3 extends over 13 amino acids. Germline V gene data show CDR1 as LNHDA and CDR2 as SQIVND (reference sequence).

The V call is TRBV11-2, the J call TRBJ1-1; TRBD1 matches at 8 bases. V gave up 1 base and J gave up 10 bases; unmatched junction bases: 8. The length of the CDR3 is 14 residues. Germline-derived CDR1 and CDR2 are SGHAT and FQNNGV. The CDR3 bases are TGTGCCAGCAGCTTAGGGGGACAGGCGTCCGGAGCTTTCTTT. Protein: CASSLGGQASGAFF. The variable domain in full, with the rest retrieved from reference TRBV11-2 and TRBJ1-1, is EAGVAQSPRYKIIEKRQSVAFWCNPISGHATLYWYQQILGQGPKLLIQFQNNGVVDDSQLPKDRFSAERLKGVDSTLKIQPAKLEDSAVYLCASSLGGQASGAFFGQGTRLTVV.

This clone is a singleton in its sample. CDR3 coding DNA: TGTGCCTGGAGTGTGAGTGGCGAGACCCAGTACTTC. Translated, it gives CAWSVSGETQYF. The chain combines TRBV30 with TRBJ2-5; D gene unclear. Germline loops: CDR1 GTSNPN, CDR2 SVGIG (reference sequence). The germline V and J ends were trimmed by 0 bases and 5 bases, with 7 bases remaining between them. This CDR3 has 12 amino acids.

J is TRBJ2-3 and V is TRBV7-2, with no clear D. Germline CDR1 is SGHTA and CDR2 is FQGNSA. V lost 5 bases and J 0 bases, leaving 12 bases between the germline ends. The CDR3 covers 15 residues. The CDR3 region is CASSLDNPSTDTQYF. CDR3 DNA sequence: TGTGCCAGCAGCCTCGACAATCCTAGCACAGATACGCAGTATTTT.

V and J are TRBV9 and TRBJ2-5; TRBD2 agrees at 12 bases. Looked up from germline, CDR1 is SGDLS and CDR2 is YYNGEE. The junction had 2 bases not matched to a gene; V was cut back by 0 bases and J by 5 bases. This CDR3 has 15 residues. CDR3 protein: CASSVGTSGVETQYF. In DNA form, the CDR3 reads TGTGCCAGCAGCGTAGGGACTAGCGGGGTGGAGACCCAGTACTTC.

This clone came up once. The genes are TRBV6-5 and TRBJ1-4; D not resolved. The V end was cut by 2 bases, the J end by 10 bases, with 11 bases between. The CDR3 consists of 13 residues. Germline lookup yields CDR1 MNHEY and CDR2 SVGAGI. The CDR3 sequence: CASSYGVFGKLFF. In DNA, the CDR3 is TGTGCCAGCAGTTACGGGGTTTTCGGAAAACTGTTTTTT.

The CDR3 bases are TGTGCCAGCAGCTTGTGGGCACAGGGGCCATATGGCTACACCTTC. It is translated as CASSLWAQGPYGYTF. The chain carries TRBV5-6 and TRBJ1-2; 7 positions agree with TRBD1. CDR3 size: 15 residues. Germline CDR1 reads SGHDT; CDR2 reads YYEEEE. Losses at the gene ends were 1 base for V and 5 bases for J; bases not matched to a gene: 8.

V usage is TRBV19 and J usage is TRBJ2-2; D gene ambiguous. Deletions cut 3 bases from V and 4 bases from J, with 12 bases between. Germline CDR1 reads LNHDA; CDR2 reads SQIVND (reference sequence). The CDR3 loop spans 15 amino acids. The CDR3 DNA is TGTGCCAGTAGTATTGCTCAGGTTGGCACCGGGGAGCTGTTTTTT. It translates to CASSIAQVGTGELFF.

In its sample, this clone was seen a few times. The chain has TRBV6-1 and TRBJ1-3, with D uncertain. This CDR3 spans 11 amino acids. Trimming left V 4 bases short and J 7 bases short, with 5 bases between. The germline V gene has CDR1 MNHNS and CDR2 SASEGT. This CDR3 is CASSVGNTIYF. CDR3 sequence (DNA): TGTGCCAGCAGTGTCGGGAACACCATATATTTT.

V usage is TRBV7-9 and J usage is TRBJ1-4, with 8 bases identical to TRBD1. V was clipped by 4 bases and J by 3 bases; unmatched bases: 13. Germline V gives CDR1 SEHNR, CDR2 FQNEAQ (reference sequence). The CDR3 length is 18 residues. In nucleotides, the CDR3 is TGTGCCAGCAGCTCGAATAGGGCAGGGGGCTCACCTAATGAAAAACTGTTTTTT. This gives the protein CASSSNRAGGSPNEKLFF.

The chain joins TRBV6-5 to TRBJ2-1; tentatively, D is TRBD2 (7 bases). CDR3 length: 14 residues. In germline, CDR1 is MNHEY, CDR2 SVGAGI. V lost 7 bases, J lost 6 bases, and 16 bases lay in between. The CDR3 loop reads CASKHEGGLNEQFF. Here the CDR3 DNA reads TGTGCCAGCAAACACGAGGGGGGGCTCAATGAGCAGTTCTTC.

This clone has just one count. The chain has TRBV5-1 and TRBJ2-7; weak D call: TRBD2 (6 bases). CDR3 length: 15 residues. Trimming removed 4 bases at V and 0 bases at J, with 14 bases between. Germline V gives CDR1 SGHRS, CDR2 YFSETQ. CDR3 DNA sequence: TGCGCCAGCAGCAGAGGAGGGGCGAGCTCCTACGAGCAGTACTTC. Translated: CASSRGGASSYEQYF.

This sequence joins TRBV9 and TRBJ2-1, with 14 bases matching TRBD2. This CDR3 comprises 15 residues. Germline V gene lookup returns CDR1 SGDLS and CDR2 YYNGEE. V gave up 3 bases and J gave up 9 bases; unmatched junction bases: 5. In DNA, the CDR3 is TGTGCCAGCAGCGCGGGACTAGCGGGAGTAGGTGAGCAGTTCTTC. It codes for CASSAGLAGVGEQFF.

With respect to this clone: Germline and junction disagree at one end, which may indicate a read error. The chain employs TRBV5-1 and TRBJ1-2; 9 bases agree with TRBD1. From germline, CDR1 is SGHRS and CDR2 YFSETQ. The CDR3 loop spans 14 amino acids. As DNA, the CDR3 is TGCGCCAGCAGTTTGGGACAGGGTTACAATGGCTACACCTTC. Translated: CASSLGQGYNGYTF.

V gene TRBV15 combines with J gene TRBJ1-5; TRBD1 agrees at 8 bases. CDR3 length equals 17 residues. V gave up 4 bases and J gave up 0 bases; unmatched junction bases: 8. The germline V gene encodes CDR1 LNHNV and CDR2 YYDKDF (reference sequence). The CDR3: CATSIQRTGNSNQPQHF. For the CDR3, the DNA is TGTGCCACCAGCATCCAAAGGACAGGGAATAGCAATCAGCCCCAGCATTTT.